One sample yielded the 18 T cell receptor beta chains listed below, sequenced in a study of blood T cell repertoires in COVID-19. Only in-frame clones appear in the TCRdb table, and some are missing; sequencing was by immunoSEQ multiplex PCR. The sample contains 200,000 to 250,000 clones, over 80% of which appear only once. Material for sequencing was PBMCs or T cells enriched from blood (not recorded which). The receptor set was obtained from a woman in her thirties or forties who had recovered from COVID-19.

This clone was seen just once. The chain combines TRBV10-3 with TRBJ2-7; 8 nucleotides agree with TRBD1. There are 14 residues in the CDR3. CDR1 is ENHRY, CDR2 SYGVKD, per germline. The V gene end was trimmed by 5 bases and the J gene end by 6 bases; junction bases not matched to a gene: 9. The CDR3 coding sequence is TGTGCCATCAGTCGACCGGGACAGGCTATCGAGCAGTACTTC. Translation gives CAISRPGQAIEQYF.

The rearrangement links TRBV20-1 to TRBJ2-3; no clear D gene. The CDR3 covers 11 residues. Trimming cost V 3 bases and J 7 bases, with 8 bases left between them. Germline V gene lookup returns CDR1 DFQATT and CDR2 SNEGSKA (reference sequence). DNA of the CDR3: TGCAGTGCTAGCTGGCTGAATACGCAGTATTTT. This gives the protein CSASWLNTQYF.

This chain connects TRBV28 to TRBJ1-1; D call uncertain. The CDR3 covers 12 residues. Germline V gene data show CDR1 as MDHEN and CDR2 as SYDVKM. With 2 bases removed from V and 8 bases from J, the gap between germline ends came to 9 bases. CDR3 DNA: TGTGCCAGCAGTTTAACGGGAAGGGAAGCTTTCTTT. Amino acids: CASSLTGREAFF.

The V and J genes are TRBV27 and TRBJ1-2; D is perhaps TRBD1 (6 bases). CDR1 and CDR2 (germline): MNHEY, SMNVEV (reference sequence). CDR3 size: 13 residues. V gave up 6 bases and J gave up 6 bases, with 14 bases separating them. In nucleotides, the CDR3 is TGTGCCAGCAGGAAGGGGACACACAATGGCTACACCTTC. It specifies CASRKGTHNGYTF.

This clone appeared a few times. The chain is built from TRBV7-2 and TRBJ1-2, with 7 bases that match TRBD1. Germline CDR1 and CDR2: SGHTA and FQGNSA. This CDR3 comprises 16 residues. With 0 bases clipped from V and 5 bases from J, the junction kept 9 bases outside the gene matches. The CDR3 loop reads CASSLAADRTIYGYTF. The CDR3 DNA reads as TGTGCCAGCAGCTTAGCGGCGGACAGGACCATATATGGCTACACCTTC.

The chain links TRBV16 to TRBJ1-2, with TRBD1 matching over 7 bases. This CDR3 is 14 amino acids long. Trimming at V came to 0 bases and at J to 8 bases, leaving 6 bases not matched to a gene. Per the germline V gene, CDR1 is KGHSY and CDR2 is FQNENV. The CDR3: CASSQSRGGAGYTF. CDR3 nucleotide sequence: TGTGCCAGCAGCCAATCGAGAGGGGGCGCGGGCTACACCTTC.

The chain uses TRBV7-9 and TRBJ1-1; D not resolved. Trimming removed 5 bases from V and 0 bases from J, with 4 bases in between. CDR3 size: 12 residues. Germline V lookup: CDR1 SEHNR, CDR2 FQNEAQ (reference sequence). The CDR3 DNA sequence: TGTGCCAGCAGCCCTATGAACACTGAAGCTTTCTTT. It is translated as CASSPMNTEAFF.

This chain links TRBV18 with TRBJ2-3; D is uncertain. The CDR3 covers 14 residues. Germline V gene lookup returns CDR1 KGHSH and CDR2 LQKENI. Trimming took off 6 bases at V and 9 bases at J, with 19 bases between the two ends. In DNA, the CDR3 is TGTGCCAGCTCCCCCCCCGTAGATCTGGTGACGCAGTATTTT. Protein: CASSPPVDLVTQYF.

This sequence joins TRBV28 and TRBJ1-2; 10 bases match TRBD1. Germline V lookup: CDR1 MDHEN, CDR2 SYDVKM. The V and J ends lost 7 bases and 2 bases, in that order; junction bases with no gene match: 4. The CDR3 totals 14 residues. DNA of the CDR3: TGTGCCAGCACCATGACAGGGGGCAACTATGGCTACACCTTC. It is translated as CASTMTGGNYGYTF.

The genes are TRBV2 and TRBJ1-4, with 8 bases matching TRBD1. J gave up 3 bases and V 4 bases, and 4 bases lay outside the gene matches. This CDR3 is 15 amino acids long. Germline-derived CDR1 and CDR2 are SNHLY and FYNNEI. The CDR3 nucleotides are TGTGCCAGCAGTGGGGGACAGGTGCCTAATGAAAAACTGTTTTTT. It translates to CASSGGQVPNEKLFF.

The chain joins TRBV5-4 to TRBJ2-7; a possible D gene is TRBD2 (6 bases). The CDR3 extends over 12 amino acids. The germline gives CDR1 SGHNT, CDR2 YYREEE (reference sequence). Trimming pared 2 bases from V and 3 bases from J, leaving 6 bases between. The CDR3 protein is CASSFGGYEQYV. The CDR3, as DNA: TGTGCCAGCAGCTTCGGGGGCTACGAGCAGTACGTC.

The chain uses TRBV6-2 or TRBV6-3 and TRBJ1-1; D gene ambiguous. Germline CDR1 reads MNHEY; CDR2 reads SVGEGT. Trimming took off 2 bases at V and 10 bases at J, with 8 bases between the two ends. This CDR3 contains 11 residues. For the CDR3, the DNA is TGTGCCAGCAGTTACGACGGGAGAGCTTTCTTT. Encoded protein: CASSYDGRAFF.

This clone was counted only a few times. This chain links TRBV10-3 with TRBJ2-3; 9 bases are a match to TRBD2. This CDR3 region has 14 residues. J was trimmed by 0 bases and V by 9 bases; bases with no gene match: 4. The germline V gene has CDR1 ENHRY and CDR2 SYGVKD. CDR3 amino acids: CAMGTSGSTDTQYF. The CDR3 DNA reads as TGTGCCATGGGAACTAGCGGGAGCACAGATACGCAGTATTTT.

CDR3 residues: CASSIGGRGSGELFF. The CDR3 coding sequence is TGTGCCAGTAGTATAGGGGGCAGGGGATCCGGGGAGCTGTTTTTT. The J gene is TRBJ2-2, the V gene TRBV19; maybe TRBD1 (6 bases). The germline CDR1 and CDR2 sequences are LNHDA and SQIVND (reference sequence). Deletions cut 1 base from V and 6 bases from J, with 12 bases between. CDR3 size: 15 residues.

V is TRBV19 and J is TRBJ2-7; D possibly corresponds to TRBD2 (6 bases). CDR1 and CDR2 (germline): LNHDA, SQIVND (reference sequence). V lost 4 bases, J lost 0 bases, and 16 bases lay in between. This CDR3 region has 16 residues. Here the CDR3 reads CASSTRAAGNSYEQYF. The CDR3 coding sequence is TGTGCCAGTAGTACCCGGGCGGCGGGGAACTCCTACGAGCAGTACTTC.

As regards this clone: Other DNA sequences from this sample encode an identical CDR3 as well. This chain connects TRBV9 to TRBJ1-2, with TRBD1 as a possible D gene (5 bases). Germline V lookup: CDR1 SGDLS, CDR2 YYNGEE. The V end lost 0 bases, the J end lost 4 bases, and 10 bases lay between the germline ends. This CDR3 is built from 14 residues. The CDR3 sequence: CASSVDGGSYGYTF. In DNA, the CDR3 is TGTGCCAGCAGCGTAGACGGGGGGAGCTATGGCTACACCTTC.

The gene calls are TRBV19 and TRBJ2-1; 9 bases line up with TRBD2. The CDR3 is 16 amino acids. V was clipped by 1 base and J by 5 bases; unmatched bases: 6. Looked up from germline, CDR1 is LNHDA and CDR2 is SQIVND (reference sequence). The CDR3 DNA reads TGTGCCAGTAGTATAGGTATGGGACTAGCCCACAATGAGCAGTTCTTC. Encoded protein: CASSIGMGLAHNEQFF.

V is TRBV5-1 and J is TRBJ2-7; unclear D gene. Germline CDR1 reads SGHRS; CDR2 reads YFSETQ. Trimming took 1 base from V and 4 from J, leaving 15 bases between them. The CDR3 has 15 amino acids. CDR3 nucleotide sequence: TGCGCCAGCAGCTTGATGTTCCACAATCTTTACGAGCAGTACTTC. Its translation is CASSLMFHNLYEQYF.